The sequence of this TCR beta chain was determined in a study of radiotherapy plus CTLA-4 blockade in lung cancer. Study overall: Of the patients, about 20% showed objective responses and more than 30% attained disease control.

Using immunoSEQ multiplex PCR, the repertoire was profiled, and TCRdb retains in-frame clones only, with some absent. The sample records about 93,000 clones, around 88% being singletons. V lost 8 bases and J lost 13, with 21 bases in between. This CDR3 is 13 amino acids long. A remark on this clone: Antigen: not known.

The study gave focal radiation plus ipilimumab CTLA-4 blockade to patients with chemo-refractory metastatic non-small-cell lung cancer. General observations from the study: Early blood T cell clone changes and increased post-radiation serum interferon-beta were reportedly the strongest response predictors. TCR clones of tumor origin grew in blood after radiotherapy plus ipilimumab.

Sequenced material: peripheral blood, taken from a patient treated with radiotherapy plus ipilimumab. V and J are TRBV23-1 and TRBJ2-1; weak D call: TRBD1 (5 bases). TRBV23-1 is an ORF, and what it does is uncertain. This clonotype was sampled from a human donor with non-small cell lung cancer that progressed on radiotherapy plus ipilimumab. The CDR3 loop reads CASAAHGHPRQFF. The CDR3 DNA reads as TGCGCCAGCGCCGCTCATGGACACCCGCGTCAGTTCTTC.